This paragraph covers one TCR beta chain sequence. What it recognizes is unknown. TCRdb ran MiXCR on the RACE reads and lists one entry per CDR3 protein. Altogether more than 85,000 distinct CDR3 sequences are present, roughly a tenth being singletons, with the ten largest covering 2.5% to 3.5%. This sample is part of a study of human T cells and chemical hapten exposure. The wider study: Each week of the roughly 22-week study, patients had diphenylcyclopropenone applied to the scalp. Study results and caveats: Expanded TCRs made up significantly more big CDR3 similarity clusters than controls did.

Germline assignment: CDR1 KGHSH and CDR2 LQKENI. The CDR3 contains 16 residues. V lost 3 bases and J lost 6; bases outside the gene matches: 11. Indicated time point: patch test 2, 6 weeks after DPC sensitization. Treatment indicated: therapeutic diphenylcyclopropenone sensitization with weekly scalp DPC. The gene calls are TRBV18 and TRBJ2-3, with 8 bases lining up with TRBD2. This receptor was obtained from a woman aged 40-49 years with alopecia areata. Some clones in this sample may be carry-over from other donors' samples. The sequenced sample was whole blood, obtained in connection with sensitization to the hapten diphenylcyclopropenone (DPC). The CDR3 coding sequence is TGTGCCAGCTCACCGGGTAGCGGGGTGGCCGTGGATACGCAGTATTTT. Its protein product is CASSPGSGVAVDTQYF.